This TCR beta chain was sequenced during a study of OX40 agonist ivuxolimab in advanced cancers. Study overall: An anti-OX40 (CD134) antibody with agonistic activity, ivuxolimab, was administered to patients.

This CDR3 has 17 residues. The V gene end was trimmed by 0 bases and the J gene end by 9 bases; junction bases not matched to a gene: 7. The germline V gene encodes CDR1 MRHNA and CDR2 SNTAGT. This clone was observed a handful of times. The repertoire was sequenced with immunoSEQ multiplex PCR; TCRdb's copy has only in-frame clones and lacks some. The top ten clones hold 24% of a sample with approximately 20,000 clones, approximately 80% of them seen once. Autoimmune disease history or systemic immunosuppression led to patients being barred. The sequences come from CD4+ or CD8+ T cells sorted from blood, collected in a trial of the OX40 agonist ivuxolimab. This clonotype was obtained from an adult with an advanced solid tumor such as melanoma, head and neck, liver or kidney cancer. The V gene is TRBV6-4, the J gene TRBJ2-1, with TRBD2 matching over 14 bases. CDR3 DNA sequence: TGTGCCAGCAGTGACTCGACTAGCGGGAGGGAGTGGGGTGAGCAGTTCTTC. Its protein is CASSDSTSGREWGEQFF.